This TCR beta chain derives from a study of glioma-infiltrating T cells. Study details: WHO grade II oligodendrogliomas or astrocytomas, plus non-recurrent WHO grade IV glioblastomas, were sampled. About 1.1 million peripheral T cells were targeted at about 4.5- to 11-fold coverage. Study-wide points: Very few CDR3 sequences were shared between tissue and blood.

Amplification of TCR alpha and beta CDR3 regions from RNA used iRepertoire nested multiplex PCR. For one-step reverse transcription and amplification, roughly 95-400 ng of tissue mRNA or PBMC total RNA was used. One entry per CDR3 protein results from TCRdb running MiXCR on the multiplex PCR reads. The sample yields about 380,000 distinct CDR3 sequences, less than 50% seen once. Trimming left V 4 bases short and J 4 bases short, with 8 bases between. The CDR3 length is 13 residues. Germline lookup yields CDR1 SGHRS and CDR2 YFSETQ. Worth noting for this clonotype: Its antigen is not known.

The chain carries TRBV5-1 and TRBJ1-4, with unresolved D. Material: glioma tissue, nonneoplastic brain tissue, or PBMCs (not recorded which). The TCR was taken from a human donor with low-grade glioma or glioblastoma, undergoing nonglioma brain surgery, or in good health (not recorded which). The CDR3 loop reads CASSVELNEKLFF. The CDR3 region has the DNA TGCGCCAGCAGCGTTGAACTTAATGAAAAACTGTTTTTT.